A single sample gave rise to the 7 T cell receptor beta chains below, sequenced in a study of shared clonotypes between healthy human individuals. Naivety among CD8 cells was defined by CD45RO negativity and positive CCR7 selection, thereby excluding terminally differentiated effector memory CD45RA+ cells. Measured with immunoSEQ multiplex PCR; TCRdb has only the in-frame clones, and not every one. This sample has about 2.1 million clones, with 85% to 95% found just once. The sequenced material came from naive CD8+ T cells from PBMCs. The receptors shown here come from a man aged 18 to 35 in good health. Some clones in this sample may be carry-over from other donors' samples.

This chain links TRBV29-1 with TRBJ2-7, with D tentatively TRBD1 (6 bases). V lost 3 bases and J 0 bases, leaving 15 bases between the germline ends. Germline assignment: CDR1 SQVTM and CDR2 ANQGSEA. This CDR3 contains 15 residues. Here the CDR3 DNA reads TGCAGCGTTGAGTTAGGACAGCTTAGCTCCTACGAGCAGTACTTC. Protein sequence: CSVELGQLSSYEQYF.

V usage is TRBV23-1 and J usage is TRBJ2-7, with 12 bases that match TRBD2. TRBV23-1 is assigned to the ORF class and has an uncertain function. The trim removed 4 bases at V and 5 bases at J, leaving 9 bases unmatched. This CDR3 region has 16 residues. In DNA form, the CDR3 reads TGCGCCAGCAGTCTGTCCTGTACTAGCGGGAGGAACGAGCAGTACTTC. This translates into CASSLSCTSGRNEQYF.

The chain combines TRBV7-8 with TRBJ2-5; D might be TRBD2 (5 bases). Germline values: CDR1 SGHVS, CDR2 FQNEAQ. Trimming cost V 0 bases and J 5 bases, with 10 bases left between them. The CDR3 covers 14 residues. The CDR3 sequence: CASSLARGSETQYF. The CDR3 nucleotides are TGTGCCAGCAGCTTAGCAAGAGGGAGTGAGACCCAGTACTTC.

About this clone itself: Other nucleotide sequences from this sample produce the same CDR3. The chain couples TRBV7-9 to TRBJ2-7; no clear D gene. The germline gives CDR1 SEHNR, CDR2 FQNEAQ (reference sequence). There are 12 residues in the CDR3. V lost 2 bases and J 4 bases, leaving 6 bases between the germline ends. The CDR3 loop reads CASSLSLYEQYF. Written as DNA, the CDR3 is TGTGCCAGCAGCTTATCTCTTTACGAGCAGTACTTC.

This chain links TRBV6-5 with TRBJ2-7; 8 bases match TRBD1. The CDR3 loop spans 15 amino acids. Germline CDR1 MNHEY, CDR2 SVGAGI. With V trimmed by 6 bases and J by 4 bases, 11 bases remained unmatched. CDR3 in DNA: TGTGCCAGCAGCCCCCGCCAGGGGGCGAGGTACGAGCAGTACTTC. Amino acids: CASSPRQGARYEQYF.

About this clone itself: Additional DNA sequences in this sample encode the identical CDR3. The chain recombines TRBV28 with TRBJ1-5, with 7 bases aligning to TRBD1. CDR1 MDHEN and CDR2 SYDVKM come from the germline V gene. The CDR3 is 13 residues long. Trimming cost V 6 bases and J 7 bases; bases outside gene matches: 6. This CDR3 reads CASSLQGRQPQHF. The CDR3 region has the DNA TGTGCCAGCAGCTTACAGGGGCGGCAGCCCCAGCATTTT.

CDR3: CASIGVGYEQYF. Here the CDR3 DNA reads TGTGCCAGCATAGGGGTGGGCTACGAGCAGTACTTC. V and J are TRBV2 and TRBJ2-7, with a possible D match to TRBD1 (5 bases). Per the germline V gene, CDR1 is SNHLY and CDR2 is FYNNEI. This CDR3 is built from 12 residues. V lost 7 bases to trimming and J lost 3 bases, with 10 bases between them.